The T cell receptor (beta chain) described here comes from a study of blood T cells in healthy people across ages. Study-level information: Using template switching, researchers captured about one barcoded beta molecule for each two T cells.

For the second PCR, which ran for about 7 to 11 cycles, a sample-barcoded 5' primer and a J-beta primer mix were used. TCRdb redid the calling of the 5' RACE reads with MiXCR, one entry per CDR3 protein. This sample has some 1,500,000 distinct CDR3 sequences, with approximately 39% found just once. Study outcomes and limitations: The long-lived group displayed more naive CD4+ cells, plus higher diversity, than the aged donors did.

CDR1 is MGHRA and CDR2 is YSYEKL in the germline V gene. CDR3 size: 15 residues. Trimming took off 0 bases at V and 5 bases at J, with 13 bases between the two ends. This clonotype was observed a few times. What it binds is not known. The TCR originated in a woman aged 18-29 years in good health. The chain combines TRBV4-1 with TRBJ1-2, with a possible D match to TRBD1 (5 bases). Sequencing was done on a sample of blood. Written as DNA, the CDR3 is TGCGCCAGCAGCCAAGATGATAAGGCAGGGTATGGCTACACCTTC. Amino acid sequence: CASSQDDKAGYGYTF.